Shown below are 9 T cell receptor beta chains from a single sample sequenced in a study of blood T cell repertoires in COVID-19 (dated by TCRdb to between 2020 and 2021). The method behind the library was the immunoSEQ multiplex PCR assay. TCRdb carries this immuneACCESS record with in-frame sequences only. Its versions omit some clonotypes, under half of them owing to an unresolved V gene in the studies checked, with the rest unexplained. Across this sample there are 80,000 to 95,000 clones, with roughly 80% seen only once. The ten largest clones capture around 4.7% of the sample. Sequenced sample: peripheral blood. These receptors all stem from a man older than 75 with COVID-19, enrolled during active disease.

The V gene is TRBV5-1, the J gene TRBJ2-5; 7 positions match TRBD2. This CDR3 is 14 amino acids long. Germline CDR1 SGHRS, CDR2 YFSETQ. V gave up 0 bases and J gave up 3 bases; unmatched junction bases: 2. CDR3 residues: CASSLERGEETQYF. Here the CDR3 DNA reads TGCGCCAGCAGCTTGGAACGGGGGGAAGAGACCCAGTACTTC.

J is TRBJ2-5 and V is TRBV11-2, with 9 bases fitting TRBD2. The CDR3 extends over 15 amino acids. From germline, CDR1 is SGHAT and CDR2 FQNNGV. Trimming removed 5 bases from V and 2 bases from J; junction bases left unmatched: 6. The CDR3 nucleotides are TGTGCCAGCAGCCCCGGGACTAGCAAACAAGAGACCCAGTACTTC. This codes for CASSPGTSKQETQYF.

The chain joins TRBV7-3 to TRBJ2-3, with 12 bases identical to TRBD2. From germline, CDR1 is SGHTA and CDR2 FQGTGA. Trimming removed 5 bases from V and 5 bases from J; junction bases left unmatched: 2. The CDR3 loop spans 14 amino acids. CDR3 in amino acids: CASSTGLAGDTQYF. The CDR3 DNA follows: TGTGCCAGCAGCACGGGACTAGCGGGAGATACGCAGTATTTT.

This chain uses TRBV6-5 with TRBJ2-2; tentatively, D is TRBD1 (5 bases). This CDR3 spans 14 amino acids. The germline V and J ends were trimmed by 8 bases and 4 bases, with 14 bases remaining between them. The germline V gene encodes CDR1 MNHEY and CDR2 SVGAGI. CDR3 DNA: TGTGCCAGCCGGCAGGGCAGGGCCACCGGGGAGCTGTTTTTT. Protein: CASRQGRATGELFF.

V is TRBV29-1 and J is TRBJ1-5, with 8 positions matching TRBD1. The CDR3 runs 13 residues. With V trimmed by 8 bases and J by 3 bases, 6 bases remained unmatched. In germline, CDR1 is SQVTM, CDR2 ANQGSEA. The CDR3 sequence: CSTATGDNQPQHF. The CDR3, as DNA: TGCAGCACTGCGACAGGGGACAATCAGCCCCAGCATTTT. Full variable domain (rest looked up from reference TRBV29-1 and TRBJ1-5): SAVISQKPSRDICQRGTSLTIQCQVDSQVTMMFWYRQQPGQSLTLIATANQGSEATYESGFVIDKFPISRPNLTFSTLTVSNMSPEDSSIYLCSTATGDNQPQHFGDGTRLSIL.

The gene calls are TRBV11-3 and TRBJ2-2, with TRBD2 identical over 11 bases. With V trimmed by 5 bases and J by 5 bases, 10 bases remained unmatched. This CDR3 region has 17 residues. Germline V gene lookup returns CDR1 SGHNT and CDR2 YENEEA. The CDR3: CASSHGTSGPETGELFF. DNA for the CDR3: TGTGCCAGCAGCCACGGGACTAGCGGCCCCGAGACCGGGGAGCTGTTTTTT. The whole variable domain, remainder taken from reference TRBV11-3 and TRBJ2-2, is EAGVVQSPRYKIIEKKQPVAFWCNPISGHNTLYWYLQNLGQGPELLIRYENEEAVDDSQLPKDRFSAERLKGVDSTLKIQPAELGDSAVYLCASSHGTSGPETGELFFGEGSRLTVL.

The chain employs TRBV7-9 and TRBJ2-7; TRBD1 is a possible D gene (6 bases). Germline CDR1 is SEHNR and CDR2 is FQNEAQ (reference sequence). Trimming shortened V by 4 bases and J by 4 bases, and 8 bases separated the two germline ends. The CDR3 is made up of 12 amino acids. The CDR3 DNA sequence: TGTGCCAGCAGCTCGGACAGATACGAGCAGTACTTC. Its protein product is CASSSDRYEQYF.

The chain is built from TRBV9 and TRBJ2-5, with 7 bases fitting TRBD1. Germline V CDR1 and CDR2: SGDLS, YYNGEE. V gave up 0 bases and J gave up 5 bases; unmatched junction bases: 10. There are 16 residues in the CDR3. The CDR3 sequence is CASSVDPDRERETQYF. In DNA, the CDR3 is TGTGCCAGCAGCGTAGATCCCGACAGGGAGAGGGAGACCCAGTACTTC.

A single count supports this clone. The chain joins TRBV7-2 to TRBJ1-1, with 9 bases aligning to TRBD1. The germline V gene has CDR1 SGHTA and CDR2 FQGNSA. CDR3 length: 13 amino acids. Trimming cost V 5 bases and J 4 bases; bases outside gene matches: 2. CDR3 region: CASSPQGATEAFF. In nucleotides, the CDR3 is TGTGCCAGCAGCCCACAGGGGGCCACTGAAGCTTTCTTT.